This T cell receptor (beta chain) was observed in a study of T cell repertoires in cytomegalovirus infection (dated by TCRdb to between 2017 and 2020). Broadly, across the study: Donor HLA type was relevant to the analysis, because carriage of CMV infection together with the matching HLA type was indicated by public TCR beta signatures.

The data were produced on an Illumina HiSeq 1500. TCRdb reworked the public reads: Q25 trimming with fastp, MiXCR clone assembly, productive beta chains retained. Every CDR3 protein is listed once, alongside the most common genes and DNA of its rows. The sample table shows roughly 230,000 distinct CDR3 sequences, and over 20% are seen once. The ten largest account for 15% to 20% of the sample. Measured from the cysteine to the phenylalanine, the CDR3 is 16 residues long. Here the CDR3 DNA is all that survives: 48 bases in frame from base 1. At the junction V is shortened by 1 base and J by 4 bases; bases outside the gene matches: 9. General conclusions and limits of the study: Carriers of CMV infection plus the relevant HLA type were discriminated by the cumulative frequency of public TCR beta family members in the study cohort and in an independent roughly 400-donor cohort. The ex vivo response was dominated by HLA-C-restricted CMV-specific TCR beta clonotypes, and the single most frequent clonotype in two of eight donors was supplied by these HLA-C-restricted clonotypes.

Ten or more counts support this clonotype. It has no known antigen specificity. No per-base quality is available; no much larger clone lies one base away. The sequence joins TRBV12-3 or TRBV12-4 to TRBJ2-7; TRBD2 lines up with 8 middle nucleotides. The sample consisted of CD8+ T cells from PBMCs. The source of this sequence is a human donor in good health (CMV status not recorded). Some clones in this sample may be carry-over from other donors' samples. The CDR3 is CASSLGLGLAGYEQYF. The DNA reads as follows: TGTGCCAGCAGTTTAGGTCTGGGTCTAGCGGGTTACGAGCAGTACTTC.